This passage covers 11 T cell receptor beta chains from one sample sequenced in a study of identical twins. A single record per CDR3 protein comes from TCRdb applying MiXCR to the 5' RACE reads. The profile shows 200,000 or so distinct CDR3 sequences, more than 15% of them singletons. These data also featured in a second study, about T cells expressing NK-cell markers.

Source material: CD8+ T cells sorted from blood. The receptor source for this set is a woman aged 18 to 35 in good health.

This clonotype came up a few times. The gene calls are TRBV14 and TRBJ2-5; D may be TRBD2 (6 bases). The CDR3 runs to 15 residues. V lost 4 bases to trimming and J lost 1 base, with 13 bases between them. CDR1 is SGHDN and CDR2 is FVKESK in the germline V gene. The DNA of the CDR3 is TGTGCCAGCAGCCGCCCGGGACTCTTCCAAGAGACCCAGTACTTC. Its translation is CASSRPGLFQETQYF.

The rearrangement joins TRBV15 to TRBJ2-3; D possibly corresponds to TRBD1 (6 bases). Germline V lookup: CDR1 LNHNV, CDR2 YYDKDF (reference sequence). The CDR3 covers 15 residues. Trimming took off 4 bases at V and 3 bases at J, with 14 bases between the two ends. The chain's CDR3 is CATSMGQGTTDTQYF. For the CDR3, the DNA is TGTGCCACCAGCATGGGCCAGGGGACGACAGATACGCAGTATTTT.

This clonotype was picked up a small number of times. The chain employs TRBV7-8 and TRBJ2-7; D is unresolved. The CDR3 is 15 residues long. CDR1 and CDR2 (germline): SGHVS, FQNEAQ. V dropped 7 bases and J dropped 5 bases, with 21 bases sitting between them. The DNA for the CDR3 is TGTGCCAGCACCATCCAAAGGGCCCCTGGCCACGAGCAGTACTTC. Protein product: CASTIQRAPGHEQYF.

V usage is TRBV7-9 and J usage is TRBJ2-7, with D possibly TRBD2 on 6 matching bases. The CDR3 has 12 residues. Per the germline V gene, CDR1 is SEHNR and CDR2 is FQNEAQ (reference sequence). V shed 5 bases and J shed 5 bases, with 10 bases lying between them. CDR3: CASSVLANEQYF. The CDR3 DNA reads as TGTGCCAGCAGCGTTCTAGCGAACGAGCAGTACTTC.

The chain has TRBV20-1 and TRBJ2-1; 14 bases fit TRBD2. From germline, CDR1 is DFQATT and CDR2 SNEGSKA (reference sequence). This CDR3 is 21 amino acids long. V trimming: 0 bases; J trimming: 4 bases; junction bases outside the gene matches: 17. This CDR3 reads CSARDLMAEGLAGALYNEQFF. The CDR3 DNA follows: TGCAGTGCTAGAGATCTCATGGCCGAGGGACTAGCGGGAGCACTATACAATGAGCAGTTCTTC.

This sequence joins TRBV6-5 and TRBJ2-3, with D perhaps matching TRBD2 (7 bases). The CDR3 contains 16 residues. In germline, CDR1 is MNHEY, CDR2 SVGAGI. V gave up 2 bases and J gave up 0 bases, with 12 bases separating them. CDR3 region: CASSYMEGGSTDTQYF. CDR3 DNA: TGTGCCAGCAGTTACATGGAGGGGGGGAGCACAGATACGCAGTATTTT.

This clonotype was counted between two and nine times. This chain uses TRBV4-3 with TRBJ2-7, with D maybe TRBD1 (6 bases). Trimming cost V 1 base and J 2 bases, with 9 bases left between them. The CDR3 has 14 residues. CDR1 and CDR2 (germline): LGHNA, YSLEER. CDR3 sequence (DNA): TGCGCCAGCAGCCAAGGCAGGGGCGCCTACGAGCAGTACTTC. Its translation is CASSQGRGAYEQYF.

This clonotype was found a few times. The J gene is TRBJ2-2, the V gene TRBV24-1; 8 positions match TRBD1. The V segment lost 2 bases and the J segment 4 bases; nucleotides outside the gene matches: 11. The CDR3 is 18 amino acids. CDR1 is KGHDR, CDR2 SFDVKD, per germline. In nucleotides, the CDR3 is TGTGCCACCAGTGATTCCGGGACAGGCTGGGAGGCCACCGGGGAGCTGTTTTTT. This sequence encodes CATSDSGTGWEATGELFF.

Only a few counts were recorded for this clonotype. This chain links TRBV20-1 with TRBJ2-3; 7 nucleotides line up with TRBD1. The germline CDR1 and CDR2 sequences are DFQATT and SNEGSKA (reference sequence). This CDR3 is 14 amino acids long. The J segment lost 9 bases and the V segment lost 6 bases, leaving 15 bases of the junction unmatched. The CDR3 DNA is TGCAGTGCCCTGACAGGGTTGGGGGCTGGGACGCAGTATTTT. It codes for CSALTGLGAGTQYF.

There are a few counts of this clonotype. This rearrangement joins TRBV25-1 to TRBJ2-7, with no clear D. Germline assignment: CDR1 MGHDK and CDR2 SYGVNS. Trimming cost V 3 bases and J 3 bases, with 12 bases left between them. The CDR3 loop spans 14 amino acids. The CDR3 loop reads CASSEYRTIYEQYF. The CDR3, as DNA: TGTGCCAGCAGTGAGTACCGTACCATCTACGAGCAGTACTTC.

The chain carries TRBV6-2 or TRBV6-3 and TRBJ1-2, with no clear D. The CDR3 covers 13 residues. CDR1 is MNHEY and CDR2 is SVGEGT in the germline V gene. Trimming removed 2 bases from V and 6 bases from J, with 10 bases in between. CDR3 region: CASSYVKRDGYTF. In DNA, the CDR3 is TGTGCCAGCAGTTACGTCAAGAGGGATGGCTACACCTTC.